This TCR beta chain was sequenced during a study of blood T cells in healthy people across ages. Between the trimmed V and J ends, which lost 5 bases and 7 bases, there was a span of 14 bases. Germline values: CDR1 MNHEY, CDR2 SMNVEV (reference sequence). This CDR3 spans 13 amino acids. A second PCR of 7 to 11 cycles used a sample-barcoded 5' primer and a J-beta primer mix. TCRdb reprocessed the 5' RACE reads with MiXCR, giving one entry per CDR3 protein. The sample gives about a million distinct CDR3 sequences, about 48% of which show up once; roughly 13% is in the top ten. The chain links TRBV27 to TRBJ1-1, with D uncertain. This clonotype was obtained from a man younger than 45 in good health. The sample was blood. The CDR3 protein is CASSDTRESEAFF. The DNA of the CDR3 is TGTGCCAGCAGTGATACGAGGGAAAGTGAAGCTTTCTTT.